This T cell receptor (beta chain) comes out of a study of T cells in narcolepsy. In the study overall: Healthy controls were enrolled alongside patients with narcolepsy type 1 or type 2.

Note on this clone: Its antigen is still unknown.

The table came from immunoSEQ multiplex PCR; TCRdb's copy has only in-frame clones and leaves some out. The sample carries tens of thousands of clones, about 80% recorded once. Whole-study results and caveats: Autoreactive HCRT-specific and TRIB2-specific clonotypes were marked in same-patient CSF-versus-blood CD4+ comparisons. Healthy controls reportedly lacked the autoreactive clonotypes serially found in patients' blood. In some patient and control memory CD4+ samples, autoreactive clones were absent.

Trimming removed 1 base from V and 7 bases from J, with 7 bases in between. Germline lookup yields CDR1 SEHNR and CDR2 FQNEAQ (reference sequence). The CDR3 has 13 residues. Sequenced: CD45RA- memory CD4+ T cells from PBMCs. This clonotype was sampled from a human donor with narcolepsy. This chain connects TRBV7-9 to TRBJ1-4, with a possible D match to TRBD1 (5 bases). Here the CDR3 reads CASSLGGSEKLFF. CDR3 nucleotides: TGTGCCAGCAGCTTAGGGGGCAGTGAAAAACTGTTTTTT.